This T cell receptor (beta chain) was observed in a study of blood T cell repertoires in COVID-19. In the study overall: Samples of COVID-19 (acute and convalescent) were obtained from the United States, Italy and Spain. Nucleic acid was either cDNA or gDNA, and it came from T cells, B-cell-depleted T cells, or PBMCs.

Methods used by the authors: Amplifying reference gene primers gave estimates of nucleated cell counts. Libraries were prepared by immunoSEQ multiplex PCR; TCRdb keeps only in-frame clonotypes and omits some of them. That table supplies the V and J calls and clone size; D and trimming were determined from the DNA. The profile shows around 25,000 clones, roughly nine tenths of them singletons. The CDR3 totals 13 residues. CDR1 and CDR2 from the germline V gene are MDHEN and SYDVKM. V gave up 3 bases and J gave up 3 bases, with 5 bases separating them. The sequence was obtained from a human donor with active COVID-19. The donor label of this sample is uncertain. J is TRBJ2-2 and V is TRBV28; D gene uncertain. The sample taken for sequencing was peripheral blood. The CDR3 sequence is CASSFLYTGELFF. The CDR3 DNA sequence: TGTGCCAGCAGTTTTCTGTACACCGGGGAGCTGTTTTTT.